This T cell receptor (beta chain) is drawn from a study of T cell responses to AZD1222 COVID-19 vaccine (dated by TCRdb to the early 2020s). In terms of the full investigation: AZD1222 recipients whose second dose came at about 4 weeks and those whose second dose came at about 12 weeks were combined into one group, since spike-specific TCR depth and breadth did not differ between the two schedules. A total of roughly 240 trial participants underwent TCR sequencing, of whom nearly 210 received two doses of AZD1222 and about 25 received two doses of the MenACWY control vaccine. Enrollment into the trials was organized by age into subgroups of 18-55, 56-69 and 70-plus years, and those subgroups contained approximately 150, 30 and 60 TCR-sequenced participants, respectively. Overall study outcomes, separate from this receptor: After two AZD1222 doses, both the breadth and the depth of spike-specific TCRs were significantly higher than at day 0 and than in MenACWY recipients. Conclusions about previously exposed vaccinees are limited, since just 6 or 7 AZD1222 recipients were seropositive for SARS-CoV-2 at baseline. Because no samples from the day 14 peak response were available, repertoires could be characterized only after the peak T cell response. Most participants were white British and females outnumbered males, and the authors suggested that clonal diversity may have been underestimated. The 56-69-year group was small, and its depth increase did not reach significance, likely because of low power. Reportedly, almost half of the unique spike-specific TCRs recognized epitopes lying outside the regions that are mutated in the B.1.351 and B.1.1.7 variants. The vaccine-associated CD4 TCRs covered the entire spike protein, and the dominant responses fell in regions 160-218 and 743-854.

The CDR3 regions of human TCRbeta chains were analyzed by immunosequencing. In the original analysis: TCRs in the repertoires were matched against a reference library of SARS-CoV-2-specific TCRs that had been generated with the MIRA antigen-specificity platform. Breadth was defined as the fraction of unique TCRs that were SARS-CoV-2-associated, and depth was defined as the fraction of total T cells that were SARS-CoV-2-associated. Using the MIRA data, each spike-specific TCR was mapped to the spike region that the TCR reacts to and placed in a CD4 or CD8 class. Log10-transformed breadth and depth values were compared by one-way ANOVA with Sidak's multiple comparisons tests. Here the immuneACCESS table is served through TCRdb, limited to in-frame sequences with V and J called. Missing clones are a known gap in these copies; in checked studies unresolved V genes cover under half, and the rest lacks a known reason. V, J and clone size are taken as reported in that table, and D and trimming were inferred from the DNA itself. The sample table contains 95,000 to 150,000 clones; only one count was recorded for under 90% of them. The ten largest clones capture 4.4% of the sample.

The time point label of this sample denotes: baseline before first vaccination. Samples from vaccinated people were obtained from the UK trials COV001 and COV002, which included a single-blind randomized controlled phase 2/3 trial of AZD1222 (ChAdOx1 nCoV-19) in healthy adults. For TCRbeta chain sequencing, PBMC samples were collected from trial participants at day 0 and at day 28 after the second dose. According to the germline V gene, CDR1 reads KGHSY and CDR2 reads FQNENV. The cysteine opens and the phenylalanine closes a CDR3 of 17 amino acids. Only CDR3 DNA is held: 51 bases, read in frame from base 1. A distance of 19 bases separates the germline ends of V and J, which lose 4 bases and 0 bases respectively. Remarks on this clone: It has no known antigen specificity. No clone much larger than this one lies a single base away; base qualities are absent.

This sequence uses TRBV16 and TRBJ2-7, with TRBD1 as a weak D call on 6 bases. Sample: peripheral blood, taken on day 0 of AZD1222 vaccination. The clonotype was recovered from an adult in good health. The CDR3 sequence is CASSPNPTGFYSYEQYF. The DNA is TGTGCCAGCAGCCCCAACCCCACAGGGTTTTACTCCTACGAGCAGTACTTC.